Listed below are T cell receptor beta chains from one sample, sequenced in a study of molecular identifiers for immune sequencing clone quantification. TCRdb used MiXCR to reprocess the PCR reads, holding one entry per CDR3 protein. The table lists some 580,000 distinct CDR3 sequences, less than 30% of them singletons. Sequencing was carried out using naive CD8+ T cells from blood, with Jurkat cell RNA spiked in. The receptors were gathered from a human donor in good health. Some libraries in this study had Jurkat cell RNA spiked in. Both conserved end residues are part of each CDR3. D genes are given only for firm matches. Clone size is shown for a subset of rows, as once, few, many or a class of expanded clone.

abundance	v_gene	j_gene	d_gene	CDR3aa	CDR3nt
many	TRBV5-6	TRBJ2-7	-	CASSLSYLTSPYEQYF	TGTGCCAGCAGCTTGTCTTATTTGACTAGTCCCTACGAGCAGTACTTC
many	TRBV3-1	TRBJ2-2	TRBD2	CASSPDTSGTNTGELFF	TGTGCCAGCAGCCCAGATACTAGCGGAACGAACACCGGGGAGCTGTTTTTT
few	TRBV15	TRBJ1-3	-	CATSRDRSDSGNTIYF	TGTGCCACCAGCAGAGATCGGTCAGACTCTGGAAACACCATATATTTT
many	TRBV4-3	TRBJ2-7	TRBD2	CASSQAREGYEQYF	TGCGCCAGCAGCCAAGCCAGGGAGGGCTACGAGCAGTACTTC
many	TRBV7-2	TRBJ2-7	TRBD2	CASRLAGNYEQYF	TGTGCCAGTCGACTAGCGGGAAACTACGAGCAGTACTTC
few	TRBV28	TRBJ1-2	TRBD1	CASSLEGQGEFYGYTF	TGTGCCAGCAGTTTAGAGGGACAGGGGGAGTTCTATGGCTACACCTTC
many	TRBV30	TRBJ2-7	-	CAWSAAGGRGEQYF	TGTGCCTGGAGTGCGGCAGGTGGAAGGGGCGAGCAGTACTTC
-	TRBV7-9	TRBJ1-5	TRBD1	CASSAGQDHIQPQHF	TGTGCCAGCAGCGCAGGACAGGATCACATTCAGCCCCAGCATTTT
-	TRBV7-9	TRBJ2-7	-	CASSLTGNYYEQYF	TGTGCCAGCAGCTTGACCGGGAACTACTACGAGCAGTACTTC
-	TRBV27	TRBJ2-4	-	CASSSPRVAKNIQYF	TGTGCCAGCAGCTCCCCGAGAGTAGCCAAAAACATTCAGTACTTC
few	TRBV12-3/TRBV12-4	TRBJ2-7	TRBD2	CASSGLAGGSYEQYF	TGTGCCAGCAGTGGGCTAGCGGGAGGGAGCTACGAGCAGTACTTC
-	TRBV4-3	TRBJ2-3	-	CASSQDAGTSWADTQYF	TGCGCCAGCAGCCAAGATGCGGGGACCTCGTGGGCAGATACGCAGTATTTT
many	TRBV9	TRBJ2-3	TRBD1	CASSAGQGADTQYF	TGTGCCAGCAGCGCGGGACAGGGTGCAGATACGCAGTATTTT
-	TRBV4-1	TRBJ2-7	-	CASSQERTGFASYEQYF	TGCGCCAGCAGCCAAGAGAGAACAGGGTTCGCTTCCTACGAGCAGTACTTC
-	TRBV4-1	TRBJ1-1	-	CASSQGDQNTEAFF	TGCGCCAGCAGCCAAGGAGACCAGAACACTGAAGCTTTCTTT
-	TRBV20-1	TRBJ2-3	-	CSARESAPTDTQYF	TGCAGTGCTAGAGAGTCCGCACCCACAGATACGCAGTATTTT
-	TRBV7-9	TRBJ1-2	TRBD1	CASSAGQGAYGYTF	TGTGCCAGCAGCGCGGGACAGGGCGCCTATGGCTACACCTTC
-	TRBV9	TRBJ1-5	-	CASSVDGGVNQPQHF	TGTGCCAGCAGCGTAGATGGGGGGGTCAATCAGCCCCAGCATTTT
few	TRBV28	TRBJ1-2	TRBD1	CASSFTATGGGYTF	TGTGCCAGCAGTTTTACCGCGACAGGGGGGGGCTACACCTTC
few	TRBV5-8	TRBJ2-3	-	CASSFGNADTQYF	TGTGCCAGCAGCTTCGGTAACGCAGATACGCAGTATTTT
-	TRBV7-3	TRBJ2-7	-	CASSVMRHASEQYF	TGTGCCAGCAGCGTAATGAGACATGCCTCCGAGCAGTACTTC
few	TRBV12-3/TRBV12-4	TRBJ2-7	-	CASSLSDLKDPNEQYF	TGTGCCAGCAGTTTATCCGATTTAAAGGATCCCAACGAGCAGTACTTC
few	TRBV7-6	TRBJ2-1	-	CASSQQGEGRPYNEQFF	TGTGCCAGCAGCCAGCAGGGGGAGGGACGCCCCTACAATGAGCAGTTCTTC
many	TRBV27	TRBJ1-1	-	CASSPGAMNTEAFF	TGTGCCAGCAGTCCAGGGGCCATGAACACTGAAGCTTTCTTT
-	TRBV2	TRBJ1-2	-	CASSEGINLNYGYTF	TGTGCCAGCAGCGAAGGGATAAACCTAAACTATGGCTACACCTTC
-	TRBV2	TRBJ2-7	TRBD2	CASSEGGLAGPPSYEQYF	TGTGCCAGCAGTGAAGGGGGACTAGCGGGACCTCCCTCCTACGAGCAGTACTTC
many	TRBV7-9	TRBJ2-6	-	CASSPPQASTGANVLTF	TGTGCCAGCAGCCCCCCCCAGGCATCCACTGGGGCCAACGTCCTGACTTTC
few	TRBV7-2	TRBJ2-7	TRBD1	CASSLKAAGGGYEQYF	TGTGCCAGCAGCTTAAAGGCTGCAGGGGGCGGTTACGAGCAGTACTTC
-	TRBV5-3	TRBJ2-5	TRBD1	CASSWGQAQETQYF	TGTGCCAGCAGCTGGGGACAGGCTCAAGAGACCCAGTACTTC
once	TRBV9	TRBJ1-6	TRBD1	CASSVRGQSSYNSPLHF	TGTGCCAGCAGCGTCCGGGGACAGAGCTCCTATAATTCACCCCTCCACTTT
-	TRBV6-5	TRBJ2-5	-	CASSYDFSGTQYF	TGTGCCAGCAGTTACGACTTTTCGGGGACCCAGTACTTC
few	TRBV7-6	TRBJ1-4	-	CASRPGAGEKLFF	TGTGCCAGCCGCCCCGGGGCCGGTGAAAAACTGTTTTTT
few	TRBV7-2	TRBJ1-2	-	CASSLTGRFGYTF	TGTGCCAGCAGCCTTACGGGGCGGTTTGGCTACACCTTC
-	TRBV7-8	TRBJ2-1	-	CASSLYWGEGYEQFF	TGTGCCAGCAGCTTATATTGGGGGGAAGGGTATGAGCAGTTCTTC
-	TRBV5-4	TRBJ1-1	-	CASSSILGATEAFF	TGTGCCAGCAGCTCTATTCTGGGGGCCACTGAAGCTTTCTTT
many	TRBV14	TRBJ2-7	-	CASSQAPGTYEQYF	TGTGCCAGCAGCCAAGCACCGGGGACCTACGAGCAGTACTTC
many	TRBV12-3/TRBV12-4	TRBJ2-5	-	CASSLYGVETQYF	TGTGCCAGCAGTTTATACGGGGTCGAGACCCAGTACTTC
-	TRBV28	TRBJ1-3	-	CASSFITGSGNTIYF	TGTGCCAGCAGTTTCATCACAGGGTCTGGAAACACCATATATTTT
many	TRBV11-1	TRBJ2-1	TRBD1	CASSLGTGREQFF	TGTGCCAGCAGCTTAGGGACAGGCCGAGAGCAGTTCTTC
-	TRBV19	TRBJ1-1	TRBD1	CASHATGVWLEAFF	TGTGCCAGTCACGCGACAGGGGTGTGGCTAGAAGCTTTCTTT
-	TRBV18	TRBJ2-3	TRBD1	CASSPRPGQGTDTQYF	TGTGCCAGCTCACCACGACCGGGACAGGGTACAGATACGCAGTATTTT
-	TRBV7-9	TRBJ2-5	-	CASSSNLGIHQETQYF	TGTGCCAGCAGCTCCAACCTGGGAATCCACCAAGAGACCCAGTACTTC
many	TRBV20-1	TRBJ1-5	-	CSPSLGRGDSNQPQHF	TGCAGTCCGAGCCTTGGACGGGGAGATAGCAATCAGCCCCAGCATTTT
-	TRBV19	TRBJ2-2	-	CATTEAGELFF	TGTGCCACCACCGAGGCCGGGGAGCTGTTTTTT
-	TRBV5-8	TRBJ1-3	-	CASSLEGLAGNTIYF	TGTGCCAGCAGCTTGGAGGGTCTTGCTGGAAACACCATATATTTT
-	TRBV4-1	TRBJ2-7	-	CASSQGPLGSYEQYF	TGCGCCAGCAGCCAAGGGCCCCTGGGCTCCTACGAGCAGTACTTC
many	TRBV20-1	TRBJ2-7	-	CSARGLATYEQYF	TGCAGTGCTAGAGGGCTAGCCACCTACGAGCAGTACTTC